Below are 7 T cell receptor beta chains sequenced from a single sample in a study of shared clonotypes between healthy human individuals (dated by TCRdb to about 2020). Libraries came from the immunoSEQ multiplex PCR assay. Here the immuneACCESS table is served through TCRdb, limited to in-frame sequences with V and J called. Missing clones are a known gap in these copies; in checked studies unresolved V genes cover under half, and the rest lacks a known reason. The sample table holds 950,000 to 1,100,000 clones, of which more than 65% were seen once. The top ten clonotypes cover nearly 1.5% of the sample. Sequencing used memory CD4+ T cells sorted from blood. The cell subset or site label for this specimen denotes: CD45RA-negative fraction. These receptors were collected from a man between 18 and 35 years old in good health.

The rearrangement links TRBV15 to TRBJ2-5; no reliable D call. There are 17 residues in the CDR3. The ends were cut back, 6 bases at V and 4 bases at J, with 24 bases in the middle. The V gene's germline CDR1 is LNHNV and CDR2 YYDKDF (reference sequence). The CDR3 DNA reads TGTGCCACCAGTTTGTCCCGGGCCTCGATTTCCCCAGAGACCCAGTACTTC. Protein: CATSLSRASISPETQYF.

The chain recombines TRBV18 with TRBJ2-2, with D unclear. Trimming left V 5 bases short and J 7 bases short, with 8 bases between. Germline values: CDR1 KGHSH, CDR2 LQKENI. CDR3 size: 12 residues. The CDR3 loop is CASSSRVGELFF. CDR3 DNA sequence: TGTGCCAGCTCATCTAGAGTCGGGGAGCTGTTTTTT.

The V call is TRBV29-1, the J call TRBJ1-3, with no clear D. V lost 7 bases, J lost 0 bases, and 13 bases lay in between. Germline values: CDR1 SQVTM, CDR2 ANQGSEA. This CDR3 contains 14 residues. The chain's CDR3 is CSAGGGSSGNTIYF. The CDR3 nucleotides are TGCAGCGCTGGCGGCGGGAGCTCTGGAAACACCATATATTTT.

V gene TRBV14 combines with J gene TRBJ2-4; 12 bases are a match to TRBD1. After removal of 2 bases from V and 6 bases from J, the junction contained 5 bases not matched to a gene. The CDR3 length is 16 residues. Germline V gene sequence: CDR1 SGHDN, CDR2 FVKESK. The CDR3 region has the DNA TGTGCCAGCAGCCAATATGGGACAGGGGGCGCAAACATTCAGTACTTC. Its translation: CASSQYGTGGANIQYF.

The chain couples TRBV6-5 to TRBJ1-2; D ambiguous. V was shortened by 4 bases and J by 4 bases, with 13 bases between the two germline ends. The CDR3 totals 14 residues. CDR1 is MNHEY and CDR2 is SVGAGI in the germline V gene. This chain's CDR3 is CASSFREAGYGYTF. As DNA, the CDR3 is TGTGCCAGCAGTTTCCGGGAAGCGGGCTATGGCTACACCTTC.

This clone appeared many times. Written as DNA, the CDR3 is TGTGCCAGCAGCTTAGTGGTAAGGCGTAGCAATCAGCCCCAGCATTTT. It is translated as CASSLVVRRSNQPQHF. This chain joins TRBV7-6 and TRBJ1-5; unclear D gene. The germline CDR1 and CDR2 sequences are SGHVS and FNYEAQ. The CDR3 contains 16 residues. Trimming left V 1 base short and J 0 bases short, with 10 bases between.

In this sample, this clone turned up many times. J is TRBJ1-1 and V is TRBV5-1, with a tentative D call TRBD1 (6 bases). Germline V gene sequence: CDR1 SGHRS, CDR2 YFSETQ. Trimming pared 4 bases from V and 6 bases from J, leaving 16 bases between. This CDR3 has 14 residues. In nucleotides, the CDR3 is TGCGCCAGCAGCACTGGACAGCCTTCGGCTGAAGCTTTCTTT. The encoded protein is CASSTGQPSAEAFF.